The entry below describes one T cell receptor (beta chain). This sample is part of a study of OX40 agonist ivuxolimab in advanced cancers. TCRdb's table, derived via immunoSEQ multiplex PCR, lists solely in-frame clones and lacks some. Of 15,000 to 20,000 clones in the sample, around 86% were seen once. The CDR3 is made up of 13 amino acids. Per the germline V gene, CDR1 is MDHEN and CDR2 is SYDVKM. Trimming cost V 4 bases and J 1 base, with 4 bases left between them. The sequenced sample was CD4+ or CD8+ T cells sorted from blood, obtained in a trial of the OX40 agonist ivuxolimab. This chain links TRBV28 with TRBJ2-2, with no clear D. This TCR came from an adult with an advanced solid tumor such as melanoma, head and neck, liver or kidney cancer. The CDR3 loop reads CASSYRNTGELFF. For the CDR3, the DNA is TGTGCCAGCAGTTATAGGAACACCGGGGAGCTGTTTTTT.